The 26 T cell receptor beta chains in this list originate from one sample, sequenced in a study of T cell responses to AZD1222 COVID-19 vaccine (dated by TCRdb to the early 2020s). This sample's time point label indicates: about 28 days (+/-7) after the second vaccine dose. Preparation of the library involved the immunoSEQ multiplex PCR assay. Imported from immuneACCESS, the table was reduced by TCRdb to in-frame sequences with V and J called. These copies leave out some clones; in studies compared against another copy, an unresolved V gene accounts for under half, and the cause of the remainder is not known. Across this sample there are about 150,000 clones, with about nine tenths seen only once. Approximately 9.1% of the sample is taken by the ten largest. The sequences come from peripheral blood, collected 28 days after the second AZD1222 dose. These receptors originate from an adult who received the AZD1222 COVID-19 vaccine.

The J gene is TRBJ1-3, the V gene TRBV15; D ambiguous. The CDR3 length is 15 residues. V dropped 0 bases and J dropped 4 bases, with 10 bases sitting between them. Germline CDR1 reads LNHNV; CDR2 reads YYDKDF (reference sequence). The CDR3, as DNA: TGTGCCACCAGCAGAGATATCCGGGTCGGAAACACCATATATTTT. Its protein is CATSRDIRVGNTIYF.

The chain uses TRBV14 and TRBJ2-7; tentative D call: TRBD1 (5 bases). The V end lost 1 base, the J end lost 0 bases, and 13 bases lay between the germline ends. The germline CDR1 and CDR2 sequences are SGHDN and FVKESK. The CDR3 contains 16 residues. The CDR3 DNA sequence: TGTGCCAGCAGCCAAGGACAGATTAGATTCTCCTACGAGCAGTACTTC. Its translation: CASSQGQIRFSYEQYF.

This sequence joins TRBV7-2 and TRBJ1-2, with TRBD1 matching 8 bases. Germline CDR1 and CDR2: SGHTA and FQGNSA. J gave up 8 bases and V 1 base, and 6 bases lay outside the gene matches. The CDR3 runs 14 residues. For the CDR3, the DNA is TGTGCCAGCAGCTTAGTTCAGGGGGCAGAAGGCTACACCTTC. Amino acids: CASSLVQGAEGYTF.

The chain combines TRBV6-2 or TRBV6-3 with TRBJ2-3; D uncertain. CDR3 length equals 14 residues. The germline V gene encodes CDR1 MNHEY and CDR2 SVGEGT. The germline V and J ends were trimmed by 8 bases and 6 bases, with 18 bases remaining between them. CDR3 sequence: CASGLGVGIDTQYF. In DNA, the CDR3 is TGTGCCAGCGGCCTTGGAGTGGGGATCGATACGCAGTATTTT.

The V gene is TRBV2, the J gene TRBJ1-5; 9 bases fit TRBD1. Germline trimming cut 5 bases from V and 7 bases from J; bases unmatched to any gene: 9. The CDR3 consists of 15 residues. Germline loops: CDR1 SNHLY, CDR2 FYNNEI. CDR3 loop: CASSSGTGRWQPQHF. As DNA, the CDR3 is TGTGCCAGCAGTTCCGGGACAGGGAGGTGGCAGCCCCAGCATTTT.

The rearrangement uses TRBV6-2 or TRBV6-3 and TRBJ1-1; D remains unclear. Germline V gene sequence: CDR1 MNHEY, CDR2 SVGEGT. The CDR3 extends over 13 amino acids. Trimming took 5 bases from V and 0 from J, leaving 7 bases between them. As DNA, the CDR3 is TGTGCCAGCAGTAGGCGGGTGAACACTGAAGCTTTCTTT. It is translated as CASSRRVNTEAFF.

J is TRBJ1-4 and V is TRBV30; 7 bases align to TRBD1. Germline CDR1 and CDR2: GTSNPN and SVGIG (reference sequence). The CDR3 length is 16 residues. Trimming took 2 bases from V and 4 from J; bases not matched to a gene: 10. The CDR3 DNA sequence: TGTGCCTGGAGTAACAGGGGTCGGGGGGGTAATGAAAAACTGTTTTTT. Its protein product is CAWSNRGRGGNEKLFF.

The chain employs TRBV7-9 and TRBJ1-2; a possible D gene is TRBD1 (5 bases). Germline V gene lookup returns CDR1 SEHNR and CDR2 FQNEAQ (reference sequence). The CDR3 has 14 residues. V lost 3 bases and J lost 2, with 10 bases in between. CDR3: CASSFNAGNYGYTF. The CDR3 DNA reads TGTGCCAGCAGCTTTAATGCAGGGAACTATGGCTACACCTTC.

V usage is TRBV11-2 and J usage is TRBJ2-3; D is tentatively TRBD1 or TRBD2 (6 bases each). Trimming shortened V by 3 bases and J by 7 bases, and 23 bases separated the two germline ends. The CDR3 has 17 residues. Germline assignment: CDR1 SGHAT and CDR2 FQNNGV. The DNA of the CDR3 is TGTGCCAGCAGCTTGATTGGGTTAGGGGGGAAAGGGAATACGCAGTATTTT. Amino acids: CASSLIGLGGKGNTQYF.

The V gene is TRBV9, the J gene TRBJ2-6, with D maybe TRBD2 (6 bases). The CDR3 covers 18 residues. The germline V gene encodes CDR1 SGDLS and CDR2 YYNGEE. Trimming removed 4 bases at V and 1 base at J, with 18 bases between. CDR3 DNA: TGTGCCAGCAGCTCAGACCTGCGGGCGGGATCTGGGGCCAACGTCCTGACTTTC. Its translation: CASSSDLRAGSGANVLTF.

This clone was recorded a few times. The V and J genes are TRBV2 and TRBJ2-1; D might be TRBD1 or TRBD2, each matching 5 bases. The germline V gene encodes CDR1 SNHLY and CDR2 FYNNEI. V dropped 7 bases and J dropped 12 bases, with 13 bases sitting between them. The CDR3 is made up of 11 amino acids. In DNA, the CDR3 is TGTGCCAGCACCGAGGGGCAAGCGCAGTTCTTC. Amino acid sequence: CASTEGQAQFF.

A note on this clone: At one end, the junction sequence differs from germline, possibly due to a read error. This chain uses TRBV7-7 with TRBJ2-1; 8 nucleotides agree with TRBD2. The CDR3 runs to 16 residues. Germline V gene sequence: CDR1 SSHAT, CDR2 FNYEAQ (reference sequence). As DNA, the CDR3 is TGTGCTAGCAGCTTAGAAGTAGCGGGAAAATACAATGAGCAGTTCTTC. Residues: CASSLEVAGKYNEQFF.

The rearrangement uses TRBV10-1 and TRBJ2-1; 10 bases agree with TRBD2. This CDR3 is built from 18 residues. Trimming removed 6 bases from V and 0 bases from J; junction bases left unmatched: 11. Germline V gene data show CDR1 as WNHNN and CDR2 as SYGVQD (reference sequence). The CDR3 bases are TGCGCCAGCAGAAATCGACTAGCGGGCATAGCCTCCTACAATGAGCAGTTCTTC. Residues: CASRNRLAGIASYNEQFF.

This clone has just one count. The chain combines TRBV11-3 with TRBJ2-3, with no clear D. The germline V gene encodes CDR1 SGHNT and CDR2 YENEEA. V lost 5 bases and J 4 bases, leaving 10 bases between the germline ends. This CDR3 contains 13 residues. The CDR3 here is CASSGPSADTQYF. CDR3 bases: TGTGCCAGCAGCGGGCCTAGTGCAGATACGCAGTATTTT.

This sequence joins TRBV7-6 and TRBJ2-5; D is uncertain. V was trimmed by 5 bases and J by 1 base, leaving 14 bases between them. The germline gives CDR1 SGHVS, CDR2 FNYEAQ. This CDR3 region has 15 residues. CDR3 nucleotide sequence: TGTGCCAGCAGCCAGACCGGACCGTTCCAAGAGACCCAGTACTTC. Translation gives CASSQTGPFQETQYF.

The chain is built from TRBV29-1 and TRBJ2-5; D may match TRBD1 or TRBD2 (5 bases each). CDR3 length: 12 amino acids. V was trimmed by 4 bases and J by 2 bases, leaving 8 bases between them. From germline, CDR1 is SQVTM and CDR2 ANQGSEA. The CDR3 here is CSVAGAQETQYF. In DNA form, the CDR3 reads TGCAGCGTTGCCGGGGCTCAAGAGACCCAGTACTTC.

V usage is TRBV4-2 and J usage is TRBJ1-2; 8 bases are a match to TRBD1. In germline, CDR1 is LGHNA, CDR2 YNFKEQ. J was trimmed by 7 bases and V by 5 bases; bases with no gene match: 18. The CDR3 is 17 residues long. The CDR3 DNA sequence: TGTGCCAGCAGCTCCAGGGGGCGGATCTACCCATCGGGTGGCTACACCTTC. It is translated as CASSSRGRIYPSGGYTF.

The chain couples TRBV9 to TRBJ2-2, with TRBD2 matching 13 bases. The CDR3 totals 16 residues. The germline V gene encodes CDR1 SGDLS and CDR2 YYNGEE. Trimming removed 4 bases from V and 10 bases from J; junction bases left unmatched: 10. CDR3 nucleotide sequence: TGTGCCAGCAGCCCCCGGACTAGCGGGGGCCGTGAGGAGCTGTTTTTT. This translates into CASSPRTSGGREELFF.

This chain connects TRBV6-2 or TRBV6-3 to TRBJ1-5, with a weak D call TRBD1 (6 bases). The CDR3 length is 18 residues. V was pared by 2 bases and J by 2 bases, with 19 bases between. Looked up from germline, CDR1 is MNHEY and CDR2 is SVGEGT. The CDR3 spells CASSYDLRGVKGNQPQHF. DNA of the CDR3: TGTGCCAGCAGTTACGACCTTAGGGGGGTTAAGGGCAATCAGCCCCAGCATTTT.

The chain is built from TRBV30 and TRBJ2-6; 12 nucleotides agree with TRBD1. Looked up from germline, CDR1 is GTSNPN and CDR2 is SVGIG (reference sequence). With 3 bases clipped from V and 4 bases from J, the junction kept 4 bases outside the gene matches. The CDR3 has 16 amino acids. The CDR3: CAWRGDRGRGANVLTF. CDR3 nucleotides: TGTGCCTGGAGGGGGGACAGGGGGCGCGGGGCCAACGTCCTGACTTTC.

The V call is TRBV5-1, the J call TRBJ2-7, with a weak D call TRBD1 (6 bases). From germline, CDR1 is SGHRS and CDR2 YFSETQ. The CDR3 extends over 13 amino acids. The V end lost 3 bases, the J end lost 5 bases, and 12 bases lay between the germline ends. CDR3 sequence: CASSWGQGNEQYF. The DNA for the CDR3 is TGCGCCAGCAGCTGGGGGCAGGGGAACGAGCAGTACTTC.

The V and J genes are TRBV14 and TRBJ2-1; D is unresolved. This CDR3 is 15 amino acids long. Germline V gives CDR1 SGHDN, CDR2 FVKESK. The V end was cut by 3 bases, the J end by 0 bases, with 9 bases between. CDR3 bases: TGTGCCAGCAGCCAGGGCCCGGCCTCCTACAATGAGCAGTTCTTC. Its protein is CASSQGPASYNEQFF. The entire variable domain, with the rest obtained from reference TRBV14 and TRBJ2-1, is as follows: EAGVTQFPSHSVIEKGQTVTLRCDPISGHDNLYWYRRVMGKEIKFLLHFVKESKQDESGMPNNRFLAERTGGTYSTLKVQPAELEDSGVYFCASSQGPASYNEQFFGPGTRLTVL.

V and J are TRBV6-2 or TRBV6-3 and TRBJ1-2; unclear D gene. Germline V gives CDR1 MNHEY, CDR2 SVGEGT. The V and J ends lost 0 bases and 6 bases respectively, with 11 bases between them. The CDR3 runs to 14 residues. The chain's CDR3 is CASSYSTATDGYTF. CDR3 bases: TGTGCCAGCAGTTACTCTACGGCAACAGATGGCTACACCTTC.

The chain links TRBV18 to TRBJ2-7, with TRBD1 as a possible D gene (6 bases). V was shortened by 0 bases and J by 6 bases, with 15 bases between the two germline ends. This CDR3 region has 15 residues. Per the germline V gene, CDR1 is KGHSH and CDR2 is LQKENI. The DNA for the CDR3 is TGTGCCAGCTCACCACCGGATGGCAGGGGTCGCGAGCAGTACTTC. Protein sequence: CASSPPDGRGREQYF.

The chain carries TRBV5-5 and TRBJ2-7; D gene uncertain. This CDR3 contains 13 residues. From germline, CDR1 is SGHKS and CDR2 YYEKEE (reference sequence). With 2 bases removed from V and 3 bases from J, the gap between germline ends came to 9 bases. CDR3 residues: CASSFGSGYEQYF. As DNA, the CDR3 is TGTGCCAGCAGCTTCGGCTCAGGCTACGAGCAGTACTTC.

The chain combines TRBV20-1 with TRBJ1-5; D is undetermined. V was shortened by 3 bases and J by 4 bases, with 10 bases between the two germline ends. This CDR3 is built from 13 residues. Germline-derived CDR1 and CDR2 are DFQATT and SNEGSKA (reference sequence). The CDR3 spells CSASSAANQPQHF. In DNA form, the CDR3 reads TGCAGTGCTAGTTCGGCGGCTAATCAGCCCCAGCATTTT.